This T cell receptor beta chain was obtained from a study of cytomegalovirus exposure and HLA in healthy donors. About the research overall: Ancestry clustering placed 81% of roughly 400 genotyped donors in the Caucasian-associated cluster.

The V end lost 4 bases, the J end lost 5 bases, and 9 bases lay between the germline ends. Germline CDR1 SGHRS, CDR2 YFSETQ. CDR3 length: 12 residues. 60 Vbeta and 13 Jbeta primers were used in PCR. Only in-frame clones appear in the TCRdb table, and some are missing; sequencing was by immunoSEQ multiplex PCR. The sample includes approximately 82,000 clones, around 10% of them seen just once. This clone was detected a few times. The chain combines TRBV5-1 with TRBJ1-2; maybe TRBD1 (6 bases). The receptor was isolated from a man in his fifties or sixties in good health and CMV-seropositive. Sequenced input: PBMCs. The CDR3 nucleotides read TGCGCCAGCAGCCAGGGGCTTTATGGCTACACCTTC. Translated, it gives CASSQGLYGYTF.